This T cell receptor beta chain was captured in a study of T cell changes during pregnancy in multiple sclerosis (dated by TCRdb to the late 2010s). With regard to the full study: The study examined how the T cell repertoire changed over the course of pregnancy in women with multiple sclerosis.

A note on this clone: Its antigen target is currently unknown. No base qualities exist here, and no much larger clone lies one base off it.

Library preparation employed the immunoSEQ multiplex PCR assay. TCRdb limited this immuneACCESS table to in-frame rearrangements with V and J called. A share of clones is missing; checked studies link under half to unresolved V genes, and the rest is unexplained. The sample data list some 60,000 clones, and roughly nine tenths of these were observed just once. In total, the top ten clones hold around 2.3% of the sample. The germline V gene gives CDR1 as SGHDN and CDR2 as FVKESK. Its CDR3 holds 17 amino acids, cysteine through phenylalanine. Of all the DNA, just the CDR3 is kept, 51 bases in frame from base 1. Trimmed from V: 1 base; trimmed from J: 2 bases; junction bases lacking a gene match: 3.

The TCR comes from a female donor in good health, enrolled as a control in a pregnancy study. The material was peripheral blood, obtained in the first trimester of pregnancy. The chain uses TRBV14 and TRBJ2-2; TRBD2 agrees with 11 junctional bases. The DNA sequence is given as TGTGCCAGCAGCCAAGGGGGGACTAGCGGCAACACCGGGGAGCTGTTTTTT. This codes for CASSQGGTSGNTGELFF.